The 16 T cell receptor beta chains presented below share a single source sample, sequenced in a study of T cells in Graves' hyperthyroidism and ophthalmopathy. The TCR beta CDR3 regions underwent amplification using RNA transcripts as the source. First-round RT-PCR of the TCR CDR3 relied on the HTBI primer set. TCRdb re-called the multiplex PCR reads through MiXCR, storing one row per CDR3 protein. There are over 700,000 distinct CDR3 sequences in the sample; roughly 40% occur only once, and about 9% lies in the top ten. The material sequenced was blood. The receptors derive from a man in his late teens or twenties with Graves' hyperthyroidism.

There are many counts of this clonotype. The chain recombines TRBV7-2 with TRBJ2-7; maybe TRBD1 (5 bases). CDR3 length: 13 residues. Germline CDR1 SGHTA, CDR2 FQGNSA. The ends were cut back, 3 bases at V and 5 bases at J, with 11 bases in the middle. The CDR3 DNA follows: TGTGCCAGCAGCTTCCTACAGGTCCACGAGCAGTACTTC. As protein: CASSFLQVHEQYF. The full variable domain, rest sourced from reference TRBV7-2 and TRBJ2-7, is GAGVSQSPSNKVTEKGKDVELRCDPISGHTALYWYRQSLGQGLEFLIYFQGNSAPDKSGLPSDRFSAERTGGSVSTLTIQRTQQEDSAVYLCASSFLQVHEQYFGPGTRLTVT.

The chain combines TRBV20-1 with TRBJ1-2; 7 bases agree with TRBD1. The CDR3 is made up of 16 amino acids. After removal of 2 bases from V and 1 base from J, the junction contained 10 bases not matched to a gene. Germline CDR1 and CDR2: DFQATT and SNEGSKA (reference sequence). The CDR3 DNA is TGCAGTGCTAGATCGCTCGGACAGGCTGATAACTATGGCTACACCTTC. Protein sequence: CSARSLGQADNYGYTF.

This clonotype was seen only a few times. The rearrangement uses TRBV5-1 and TRBJ1-1; no clear D. V lost 1 base to trimming and J lost 1 base, with 11 bases between them. Germline V gives CDR1 SGHRS, CDR2 YFSETQ. The CDR3 runs to 15 residues. Here the CDR3 reads CASSLTPSSNTEAFF. CDR3 coding DNA: TGCGCCAGCAGCTTGACTCCTAGCTCGAACACTGAAGCTTTCTTT.

This clonotype was counted at least ten times. The V and J genes are TRBV9 and TRBJ2-6; D uncertain. The V gene's germline CDR1 is SGDLS and CDR2 YYNGEE. Trimming pared 0 bases from V and 2 bases from J, leaving 9 bases between. The CDR3 spans 16 residues. The CDR3 is CASSVEDAPGANVLTF. As DNA, the CDR3 is TGTGCCAGCAGCGTAGAAGATGCTCCTGGGGCCAACGTCCTGACTTTC.

The chain carries TRBV4-1 and TRBJ1-4; D is unclear. Trimming stripped 3 bases from V and 10 bases from J, with 15 bases between. The germline gives CDR1 MGHRA, CDR2 YSYEKL. This CDR3 is 14 amino acids long. The CDR3 spells CASSHDVGPGKLFF. The CDR3 region has the DNA TGCGCCAGCAGCCATGATGTGGGTCCCGGAAAACTGTTTTTT.

This chain connects TRBV29-1 to TRBJ2-7, with TRBD2 identical over 10 bases. With V trimmed by 2 bases and J by 4 bases, 11 bases remained unmatched. Germline V gene data show CDR1 as SQVTM and CDR2 as ANQGSEA. This CDR3 is 16 amino acids long. The CDR3 is CSVELVPSGGSYEQYF. The CDR3 coding sequence is TGCAGCGTTGAACTAGTGCCTAGCGGGGGCTCGTACGAGCAGTACTTC.

At least ten counts were recorded for this clonotype. The chain links TRBV25-1 to TRBJ1-1; D is uncertain. CDR1 is MGHDK, CDR2 SYGVNS, per germline. CDR3 length: 12 amino acids. V dropped 3 bases and J dropped 6 bases, with 8 bases sitting between them. The DNA for the CDR3 is TGTGCCAGCAGTGATGGAGGGCCTGAAGCTTTCTTT. Its protein is CASSDGGPEAFF.

This clonotype showed up just once. A much larger clone lies one base from this, so it may be a read error. A read error is likely, as this CDR3 ends without the conserved phenylalanine or tryptophan. The V call is TRBV9, the J call TRBJ2-5, with D possibly matching TRBD2 (5 bases). The DNA end is more similar to TRBJ2-7, so the J call may be wrong. From germline, CDR1 is SGDLS and CDR2 YYNGEE. The CDR3 loop spans 13 amino acids. The chain's CDR3 is CASSVEGEDEQYS. CDR3 coding DNA: TGTGCCAGCAGCGTAGAGGGAGAGGACGAGCAGTACTCC.

Concerning this clonotype itself: This may come from a read error, since a much larger clone is one base off. The V call is TRBV10-3, the J call TRBJ2-2; perhaps D is TRBD1 or TRBD2 (5 bases each). Trimming shortened V by 10 bases and J by 1 base, and 10 bases separated the two germline ends. Germline V gene lookup returns CDR1 ENHRY and CDR2 SYGVKD. The CDR3 covers 13 residues. The CDR3 bases are TGTGCCACTAGGGACGGGAACACCGGGGAGCTGTTTTTT. It encodes CATRDGNTGELFF.

This clonotype was recorded many times. This chain links TRBV2 with TRBJ1-6; 8 nucleotides match TRBD1. This CDR3 has 14 residues. Unmatched junction bases numbered 7, after V lost 5 bases and J lost 10 bases. Germline-derived CDR1 and CDR2 are SNHLY and FYNNEI. CDR3 residues: CASSKTGEESPLHF. DNA for the CDR3: TGTGCCAGCAGTAAGACAGGGGAGGAGTCACCCCTCCACTTT.

This sequence joins TRBV7-8 and TRBJ1-6; no definite D call. There are 16 residues in the CDR3. The V gene's germline CDR1 is SGHVS and CDR2 FQNEAQ. V lost 4 bases and J lost 1, with 11 bases in between. The CDR3 nucleotides read TGTGCCAGCAGCTACCTTTCGGAATCCTATAATTCACCCCTCCACTTT. The encoded protein is CASSYLSESYNSPLHF.

At least ten counts were recorded for this clonotype. The chain is built from TRBV19 and TRBJ1-3; TRBD1 matches at 7 bases. The CDR3 length is 14 residues. Trimming took 8 bases from V and 0 from J; bases not matched to a gene: 4. Per germline, CDR1 LNHDA and CDR2 SQIVND (reference sequence). The DNA for the CDR3 is TGTGCCAGTGCCGGGACAGCCTCTGGAAACACCATATATTTT. Translation gives CASAGTASGNTIYF. The full variable domain, its missing parts supplied by reference TRBV19 and TRBJ1-3, is DGGITQSPKYLFRKEGQNVTLSCEQNLNHDAMYWYRQDPGQGLRLIYYSQIVNDFQKGDIAEGYSVSREKKESFPLTVTSAQKNPTAFYLCASAGTASGNTIYFGEGSWLTVV.

The V gene is TRBV20-1, the J gene TRBJ2-7; D gene unclear. V was cut by 6 bases and J by 7 bases, with 19 bases left in between. The CDR3 length is 13 residues. Germline V gene data show CDR1 as DFQATT and CDR2 as SNEGSKA (reference sequence). The CDR3 DNA is TGCAGTGCCCCCGTGAACAGCGACGGGGAGCAGTACTTC. It codes for CSAPVNSDGEQYF.

The J gene is TRBJ1-1, the V gene TRBV12-3 or TRBV12-4, with D tentatively TRBD1 (6 bases). The CDR3 has 13 amino acids. Deletions cut 7 bases from V and 1 base from J, with 10 bases between. DNA for the CDR3: TGTGCCAGCATAAGGACAGAGAACACTGAAGCTTTCTTT. Translation gives CASIRTENTEAFF.

CDR3 sequence: CASSTSRGTYNSPLHF. In DNA, the CDR3 is TGTGCCAGCAGTACCTCAAGGGGCACCTATAATTCACCCCTCCACTTT. The chain joins TRBV6-4 to TRBJ1-6, with D perhaps matching TRBD1 (5 bases). Trimming left V 5 bases short and J 2 bases short, with 13 bases between. CDR1 and CDR2 (germline): MRHNA, SNTAGT. This CDR3 spans 16 amino acids.

For this clonotype: Compared with germline, one end of the junction differs, possibly owing to a read error. V gene TRBV15 combines with J gene TRBJ2-6; 7 nucleotides line up with TRBD1. The CDR3 length is 16 residues. The V gene's germline CDR1 is LNHNV and CDR2 YYDKDF (reference sequence). The CDR3 is CATSRGQGSGDNVLTF. The CDR3 DNA reads as TGTGCCACCAGCAGAGGACAGGGAAGTGGGGACAACGTCCTGACTTTC.